The clone carrying this T cell receptor beta chain was found many times. Its specificity is not known. The data derive from a study of read filtering for tumor transcriptome and immune sequencing. Broader study findings: In IR-seq, single-read clonotypes were roughly 80% of clonotypes but about 3.5% of reads. The CD138-negative fraction was mixed bone marrow immune cells, not pure T cells.

The library was built from about 400 ng RNA with molecular barcoded adaptors for alpha/delta and beta/gamma chains. From the reads, TCRdb called clonotypes with MiXCR, one entry per CDR3 protein. This table holds nearly 60,000 distinct CDR3 sequences, roughly an eighth found once. Germline V lookup: CDR1 SGHRS, CDR2 YFSETQ. The V end was cut by 4 bases, the J end by 7 bases, with 12 bases between. CDR3 length: 13 amino acids. Bone marrow was sampled from every patient at the time of active disease. The sequenced sample was a population of CD138-negative cells sorted from bone marrow. The origin of this receptor is a donor at least 40 years old with multiple myeloma. The chain joins TRBV5-1 to TRBJ2-1, with D possibly called TRBD1 or TRBD2 (5 bases each). The CDR3 DNA is TGCGCCAGCAGCGGGGGAAGGGTAAATGAGCAGTTCTTC. Translated: CASSGGRVNEQFF.